The entry below describes one TCR beta chain. What antigen it recognizes has not been identified. Base qualities are not recorded, but no much larger clone differs from it by a single base. The data belong to a study of cytomegalovirus exposure and HLA in healthy donors (dated by TCRdb to 2016 to 2017). Background on the whole study: A later analysis indicated that the roughly 120 validation repertoires were generated on the platform also employed for the 600 to 750 repertoires of the first cohort. The aim of the study was to test whether cataloging public T cell receptors could identify signatures of past pathogen exposure. Besides the first cohort of around 700 subjects, a separate validation cohort made up of roughly 120 different subjects was used. The study combined high-throughput TCR immunosequencing, statistical association of individual TCRs with disease status, and machine learning to predict cytomegalovirus infection status.

From the germline V gene, CDR1 is KGHSH and CDR2 is LQKENI. V is shortened by 0 bases, J by 6 bases, and the region joining them spans 8 bases. Measured from the cysteine to the phenylalanine, the CDR3 is 14 residues long. The DNA shown is the 42-base CDR3, in frame from base 1. The paper as a whole reports these results and caveats: A few of the identified cytomegalovirus-associated TCR beta chains were confirmed in vitro to be specific for cytomegalovirus antigens. In a later analysis, TCRs clustered in the first cohort were found to also tend to co-occur in the 100 to 150 validation repertoires, with about 94% of cluster scores above 0. The classifier was reported to diagnose cytomegalovirus status with high specificity and sensitivity in both the original cohort and the validation cohort. In the study, some 160 TCR beta chains were listed as associated with cytomegalovirus. The validation cohort had no HLA typing available for a later analysis, so co-occurrence within that cohort was assessed over all 120 or so repertoires. While some public TCRs were present in many individuals, most TCR sequences turned up only very rarely across donors. The authors suggested that the approach could potentially be extended to other disease states and immunological phenotypes.

The donors belonged to the validation cohort of over a hundred subjects, which was separate from the approximately 700-subject first cohort. The library came from the immunoSEQ multiplex PCR assay. The source study handled its data this way. A statistical classification framework was built to diagnose cytomegalovirus status from the catalog of TCR beta chain sequences. Drawn from immuneACCESS, this table holds only the in-frame rearrangements with V and J called that TCRdb kept. Clones are partly lost; checked studies trace under half to an unresolved V gene and leave the rest unexplained. From that table come the V and J calls and clone size; the DNA was used to work out D and trimming. Here the sample has roughly 180,000 clones; approximately 86% occur a single time. 6% to 8.5% of the sample rests with the top ten.

Recombination connected TRBV18 to TRBJ2-2, with the D gene not confidently named. This sequence originates from a man in his thirties or forties in good health and CMV-seropositive. Sequenced material: PBMCs. The CDR3 here reads CASSPPQGPGELFF. The nucleotide sequence reads TGTGCCAGCTCACCACCACAAGGACCCGGGGAGCTGTTTTTT.